Included here is one TCR beta chain sequence, with context. Its antigen remains undetermined. Base quality data are lacking; no much larger clone is found one base away. Inclusive of the bounding cysteine and phenylalanine, the CDR3 is 14 residues long. Only the CDR3 region is kept as DNA, spanning 42 bases read in frame from base 1. V was cut back by 6 bases and J by 6 bases, leaving a gap of 18 bases between them. CDR1 and CDR2 were assigned from the germline V gene as MGHDK and SYGVNS. TCRbeta CDR3 regions were amplified from genomic DNA by means of the immunoSEQ Assay, a bias-controlled multiplex PCR. The published analysis was carried out like this. The number of nucleated cells in each sample was estimated by amplification of reference gene primers within the assay. To quantify the absolute abundance of each unique TCRbeta CDR3 rearrangement, sequence reads were collapsed and filtered. For each sample, productive Simpson clonality was calculated as the square root of Simpson's diversity index over productive rearrangements. TCRdb retrieved this table from immuneACCESS and kept in-frame rearrangements only. Not all clones are present; in checked studies, unresolved V genes account for under half, and no reason is known for the remainder. V, J and clone size are taken as reported in that table, and D and trimming were inferred from the DNA itself. This sample lists approximately 530,000 clones; about 89% were detected once. The ten top clones hold 7.5% to 9% of the sample.

The data derive from a study of blood T cell repertoires in COVID-19 (dated by TCRdb to 2020 to 2022). Regarding the study in general: Samples from collaborators originated in the United States, Italy and Spain and spanned both the acute and convalescent phases of COVID-19. The material from the prospective study consisted of cDNA or gDNA derived from T cells, B-cell-depleted T cells, or PBMCs. Subjects who had been exposed to COVID-19, were actively infected with it, or had recovered from it provided the deeply sampled blood TCRbeta repertoires that made up the dataset. A freely available public database, intended as a resource for researchers studying the immune response to SARS-CoV-2, is where the repertoires were released. Samples were obtained from the ongoing ImmuneRACE study (first 160 participants) and from 1,254 subjects provided by 6 global collaborators. A de-identified subject ID, COVID-19 status, age in years and sex were almost always included in the sample metadata. Where HLA class I and class II types were available, the types were taken from metadata supplied by the sample provider, not from assay-based typing.

General findings and caveats noted by the study authors: The quantity of clinical and demographic metadata differed by source and by participant and was supplied without curation.

One collaborating source in Seattle enrolled patients during active infection and followed them longitudinally through the course of disease. Collaborating institutions collected whole blood in K2EDTA tubes following their own protocols. For TCRbeta analysis, collaborator samples were shipped as frozen whole blood, as isolated PBMCs, or as DNA extracted from either sample type. Recombination joined TRBV25-1 with TRBJ2-7; the D region possibly corresponds to TRBD2 (6 bases align). This TCR was sampled from a woman between 50 and 59 years old with COVID-19, enrolled during active disease. Sequencing was performed on peripheral blood. The bases are TGTGCCAGCAGACGACTAGACAAGAAGGTCGAGCAGTACTTC. Its coded protein is CASRRLDKKVEQYF.